This T cell receptor (beta chain) was recovered during a study of cytomegalovirus exposure and HLA in healthy donors. Germline V lookup: CDR1 MNHNS, CDR2 SASEGT. The CDR3 is 18 amino acids. The germline V and J ends were trimmed by 3 bases and 0 bases, with 18 bases remaining between them. The PCR ran on 60 Vbeta and 13 Jbeta primers. The protocol was immunoSEQ multiplex PCR, while the TCRdb copy is restricted to in-frame clones and leaves out a portion. Of more than 150,000 clones in the sample, more than 65% were seen once. This TCR came from a girl aged 2 to 9 in good health and CMV-seropositive. J is TRBJ1-5 and V is TRBV6-1, with a weak D call TRBD1 (6 bases). Sequenced input: PBMCs. CDR3 sequence: CASSENPGQSFSNQPQHF. CDR3 DNA sequence: TGTGCCAGCAGTGAGAACCCCGGACAGTCCTTTAGCAATCAGCCCCAGCATTTT.